This TCR beta chain was profiled in a study of T cells after yellow fever vaccination. In this sample, this clonotype turned up many times. Each CDR3 protein gets one entry after TCRdb re-called the 5' RACE reads with MiXCR. The sample has 27,000 or so distinct CDR3 sequences, nearly 4.5% seen once. Trimming took 3 bases from V and 9 from J; bases not matched to a gene: 13. The CDR3 is 16 residues long. Germline V lookup: CDR1 LNHDA, CDR2 SQIVND (reference sequence). The chain links TRBV19 to TRBJ2-1; TRBD2 matches 8 bases. The specimen comprised CD8+ T cells sorted from PBMCs, sampled 5 days after the yellow fever booster vaccination. This clonotype was obtained from a man aged 30 to 39 who received the YFV17D yellow fever vaccine. The CDR3 DNA is TGTGCCAGTAGTATTCGGGGGGGGGATATTGGAGTTGAGCAGTTCTTC. Encoded protein: CASSIRGGDIGVEQFF.